One sample yielded the 21 T cell receptor beta chains listed below, sequenced in a study of cytomegalovirus exposure and HLA in healthy donors. The PCR used 60 Vbeta and 13 Jbeta primers. Only in-frame clones appear in the TCRdb table, and some are missing; sequencing was by immunoSEQ multiplex PCR. The sample data list 180,000 or so clones. The source material was PBMCs. The receptor source for this set is a boy aged 10-17 years in good health and CMV-seronegative.

The chain carries TRBV28 and TRBJ1-5; D gene uncertain. Per germline, CDR1 MDHEN and CDR2 SYDVKM. V lost 4 bases and J 9 bases, leaving 13 bases between the germline ends. The CDR3 has 13 amino acids. The CDR3 region is CASSSGLPTPQHF. In nucleotides, the CDR3 is TGTGCCAGCAGTTCAGGCCTTCCGACGCCCCAGCATTTT.

The DNA of the CDR3 is TGTGCCAGCAGCTTAGGGTTACTGGAGACCCAGTACTTC. Its protein product is CASSLGLLETQYF. This rearrangement joins TRBV11-1 to TRBJ2-5; D unclear. V lost 1 base to trimming and J lost 5 bases, with 8 bases between them. CDR3 length: 13 amino acids. Germline CDR1 reads SGHAT; CDR2 reads FQDESV (reference sequence).

The rearrangement joins TRBV30 to TRBJ2-7; D is ambiguous. CDR3 length equals 13 residues. Germline-derived CDR1 and CDR2 are GTSNPN and SVGIG (reference sequence). Deletions cut 0 bases from V and 3 bases from J, with 9 bases between. The DNA for the CDR3 is TGTGCCTGGAGTGTGTGGGCCTACTACGAGCAGTACTTC. Amino acids: CAWSVWAYYEQYF.

This chain joins TRBV2 and TRBJ2-1; D is unresolved. In germline, CDR1 is SNHLY, CDR2 FYNNEI. V shed 8 bases and J shed 0 bases, with 11 bases lying between them. This CDR3 has 14 residues. CDR3 nucleotide sequence: TGTGCCAGCGAAAACGGTAGCTCCTACAATGAGCAGTTCTTC. Translation: CASENGSSYNEQFF.

The chain links TRBV4-2 to TRBJ2-7; 9 bases align to TRBD1. Trimming cost V 0 bases and J 4 bases; bases outside gene matches: 7. The CDR3 totals 16 residues. Germline assignment: CDR1 LGHNA and CDR2 YNFKEQ. For the CDR3, the DNA is TGTGCCAGCAGCCAAGAGGGGACAGGGATCGGGTACGAGCAGTACTTC. Translated: CASSQEGTGIGYEQYF.

This chain links TRBV4-3 with TRBJ2-2; TRBD2 aligns across 10 bases. Losses at the gene ends were 0 bases for V and 7 bases for J; bases not matched to a gene: 5. This CDR3 contains 16 residues. Germline V gives CDR1 LGHNA, CDR2 YSLEER. CDR3 sequence (DNA): TGCGCCAGCAGCCAAGATCGGAGCGGGGGGGTCGGGGAGCTGTTTTTT. This translates into CASSQDRSGGVGELFF.

The chain carries TRBV27 and TRBJ2-7, with TRBD1 matching 8 bases. Germline loops: CDR1 MNHEY, CDR2 SMNVEV (reference sequence). V shed 6 bases, J shed 7 bases, and the junction held 26 bases outside the gene matches. The CDR3 has 19 amino acids. The CDR3 DNA reads as TGTGCCAGCAGCTCCGGTGGACAGGGAATACCCCCAGCGTATATGGAGCAGTACTTC. As protein: CASSSGGQGIPPAYMEQYF.

The rearrangement uses TRBV10-3 and TRBJ2-7, with D possibly being TRBD1 (6 bases). Germline loops: CDR1 ENHRY, CDR2 SYGVKD. CDR3 length: 14 amino acids. The V gene lost 6 bases and the J gene lost 5 bases, with 17 bases spanning the gap. The CDR3: CAISKSTGMDEQYF. CDR3 in DNA: TGTGCCATCAGCAAATCCACAGGGATGGACGAGCAGTACTTC.

The V and J genes are TRBV18 and TRBJ2-7; D is unresolved. The CDR3 has 16 residues. V was shortened by 6 bases and J by 2 bases, with 20 bases between the two germline ends. Germline CDR1 is KGHSH and CDR2 is LQKENI. DNA of the CDR3: TGTGCCAGCTCCCTTGACGTCTCCTACAGAGCCTACGAGCAGTACTTC. Amino acid sequence: CASSLDVSYRAYEQYF.

The V and J genes are TRBV7-2 and TRBJ1-6; 7 bases line up with TRBD1. The CDR3 consists of 13 residues. The V and J ends lost 1 base and 15 bases, in that order; junction bases with no gene match: 6. From germline, CDR1 is SGHTA and CDR2 FQGNSA. For the CDR3, the DNA is TGTGCCAGCAGCTTAGAGGGGGCGAGACGCCTCCACTTT. Translated: CASSLEGARRLHF.

The chain couples TRBV7-9 to TRBJ1-3; D is possibly TRBD1 (6 bases). The CDR3 is 17 residues long. V shed 6 bases and J shed 4 bases, with 22 bases lying between them. Germline CDR1 SEHNR, CDR2 FQNEAQ (reference sequence). CDR3 residues: CASRPDRFDLLGNTIYF. CDR3 DNA: TGTGCCAGCAGACCCGACAGGTTTGACCTTTTGGGAAACACCATATATTTT.

This chain uses TRBV7-2 with TRBJ1-5, with 10 bases lining up with TRBD1. The CDR3 is made up of 15 amino acids. Germline-derived CDR1 and CDR2 are SGHTA and FQGNSA. J lost 5 bases, V lost 5 bases, and 6 bases had no gene match. In DNA form, the CDR3 reads TGTGCCAGCAGCCGGAGGACAGGGGGTGATCAGCCCCAGCATTTT. Translating it yields CASSRRTGGDQPQHF.

The gene calls are TRBV4-1 and TRBJ2-2; 9 bases are a match to TRBD2. Germline CDR1 is MGHRA and CDR2 is YSYEKL. The CDR3 runs to 17 residues. V lost 1 base, J lost 6 bases, and 9 bases stayed unmatched. The CDR3 bases are TGCGCCAGCAGCCAAGTGTTTGGCGGGGGGGCCGCCGGGGAGCTGTTTTTT. Its protein is CASSQVFGGGAAGELFF.

V gene TRBV4-1 combines with J gene TRBJ2-1; the D is unclear. Germline V gene sequence: CDR1 MGHRA, CDR2 YSYEKL. V was clipped by 4 bases and J by 7 bases, with 17 bases between them. This CDR3 is 15 amino acids long. The CDR3, as DNA: TGCGCCAGCAGCCCAGTACCTTTGGGCCTAAATGAGCAGTTCTTC. It translates to CASSPVPLGLNEQFF.

The chain links TRBV30 to TRBJ2-5; D possibly corresponds to TRBD2 (6 bases). Germline CDR1 and CDR2: GTSNPN and SVGIG (reference sequence). This CDR3 is built from 16 residues. V lost 0 bases, J lost 6 bases, and 20 bases lay in between. The chain's CDR3 is CAWSVRRLELMKTQYF. CDR3 sequence (DNA): TGTGCCTGGAGTGTACGACGACTAGAGCTGATGAAGACCCAGTACTTC.

CDR3 coding DNA: TGTGCCATCAGGCCCGCCGGGTCCACAGATACGCAGTATTTT. This codes for CAIRPAGSTDTQYF. This chain joins TRBV10-3 and TRBJ2-3; D gene uncertain. Germline loops: CDR1 ENHRY, CDR2 SYGVKD. This CDR3 comprises 14 residues. The V end was cut by 6 bases, the J end by 2 bases, with 12 bases between.

The V call is TRBV30, the J call TRBJ2-5; D is possibly TRBD1 (6 bases). CDR3 length equals 13 residues. The germline gives CDR1 GTSNPN, CDR2 SVGIG (reference sequence). Trimming left V 1 base short and J 6 bases short, with 12 bases between. The CDR3 DNA reads as TGTGCCTGGAGTGAGGGGGATTCCAAGACCCAGTACTTC. This encodes CAWSEGDSKTQYF. Using reference TRBV30 and TRBJ2-5 for the parts outside the CDR3, the full variable domain is SQTIHQWPATLVQPVGSPLSLECTVEGTSNPNLYWYRQAAGRGLQLLFYSVGIGQISSEVPQNLSASRPQDRQFILSSKKLLLSDSGFYLCAWSEGDSKTQYFGPGTRLLVL.

J is TRBJ2-7 and V is TRBV29-1; 9 bases are a match to TRBD1. The V segment lost 6 bases and the J segment 2 bases; nucleotides outside the gene matches: 14. Germline lookup yields CDR1 SQVTM and CDR2 ANQGSEA. The CDR3 is made up of 16 amino acids. The CDR3 bases are TGCAGCGTCCGACGGGGCCGGGACAGGGAAGCCTACGAGCAGTACTTC. Translating it yields CSVRRGRDREAYEQYF.

V and J are TRBV19 and TRBJ1-5; 9 bases line up with TRBD1. With V trimmed by 0 bases and J by 6 bases, 24 bases remained unmatched. The CDR3 runs to 22 residues. Germline V gene data show CDR1 as LNHDA and CDR2 as SQIVND (reference sequence). The CDR3 loop is CASSIDRAILDRGKRLSQPQHF. The CDR3 DNA reads as TGTGCCAGTAGTATAGATCGAGCTATTTTGGACAGGGGAAAGCGACTGAGTCAGCCCCAGCATTTT.

The V and J genes are TRBV19 and TRBJ2-6; tentative D call: TRBD1 (5 bases). Per germline, CDR1 LNHDA and CDR2 SQIVND (reference sequence). The germline V and J ends were trimmed by 5 bases and 2 bases, with 13 bases remaining between them. The CDR3 sequence is 16 residues long. CDR3 protein: CASSLYRMTGANVLTF. CDR3 coding DNA: TGTGCCAGTAGTCTCTACAGGATGACTGGGGCCAACGTCCTGACTTTC.

The V and J genes are TRBV10-3 and TRBJ2-2; a weak D match, TRBD2 (6 bases). Germline V gene sequence: CDR1 ENHRY, CDR2 SYGVKD. V was trimmed by 4 bases and J by 0 bases, leaving 12 bases between them. The CDR3 has 16 amino acids. The CDR3, as DNA: TGTGCCATCAGTGGGGGACTGACAGCGAACACCGGGGAGCTGTTTTTT. This gives the protein CAISGGLTANTGELFF.